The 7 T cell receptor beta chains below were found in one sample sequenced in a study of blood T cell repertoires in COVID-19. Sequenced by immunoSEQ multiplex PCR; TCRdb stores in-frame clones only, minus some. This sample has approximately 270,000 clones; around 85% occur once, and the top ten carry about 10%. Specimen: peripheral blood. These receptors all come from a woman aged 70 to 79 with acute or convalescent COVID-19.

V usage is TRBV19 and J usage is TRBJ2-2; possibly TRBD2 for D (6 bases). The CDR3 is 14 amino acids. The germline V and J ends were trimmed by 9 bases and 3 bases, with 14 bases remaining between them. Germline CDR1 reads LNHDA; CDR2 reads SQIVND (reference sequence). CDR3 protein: CASSRDSYTGELFF. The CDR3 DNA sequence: TGTGCCAGCAGCAGGGACTCCTACACCGGGGAGCTGTTTTTT.

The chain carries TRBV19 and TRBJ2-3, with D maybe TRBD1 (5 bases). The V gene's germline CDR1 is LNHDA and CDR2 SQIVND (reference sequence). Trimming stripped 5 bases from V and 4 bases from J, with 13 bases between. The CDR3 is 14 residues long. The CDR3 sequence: CASSARQNADTQYF. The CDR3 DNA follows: TGTGCCAGTAGTGCACGACAGAACGCAGATACGCAGTATTTT.

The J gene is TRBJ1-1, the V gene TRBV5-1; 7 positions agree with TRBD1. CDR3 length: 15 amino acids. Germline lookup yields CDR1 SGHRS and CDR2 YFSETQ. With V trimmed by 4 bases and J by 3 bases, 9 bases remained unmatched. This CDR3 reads CASSPPGRGDTEAFF. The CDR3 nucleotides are TGCGCCAGCAGCCCACCGGGCAGGGGGGACACTGAAGCTTTCTTT.

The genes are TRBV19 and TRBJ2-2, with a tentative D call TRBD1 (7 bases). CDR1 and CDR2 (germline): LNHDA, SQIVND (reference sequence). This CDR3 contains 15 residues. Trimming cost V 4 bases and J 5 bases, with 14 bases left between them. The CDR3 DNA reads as TGTGCCAGTAGTACCCGCAGGGGGAGGACCGGGGAGCTGTTTTTT. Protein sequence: CASSTRRGRTGELFF.

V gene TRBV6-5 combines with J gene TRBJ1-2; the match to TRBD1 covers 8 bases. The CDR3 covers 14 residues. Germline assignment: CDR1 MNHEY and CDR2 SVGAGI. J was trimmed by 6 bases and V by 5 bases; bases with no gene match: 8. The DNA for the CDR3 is TGTGCCAGCAGTAGAAAGGACAGGGCTCATGGCTACACCTTC. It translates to CASSRKDRAHGYTF.

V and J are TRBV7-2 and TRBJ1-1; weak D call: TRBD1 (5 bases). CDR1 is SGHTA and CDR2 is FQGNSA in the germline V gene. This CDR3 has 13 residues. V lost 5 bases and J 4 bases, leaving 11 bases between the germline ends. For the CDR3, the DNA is TGTGCCAGCAGCATCCTCAGGGTCACTGAAGCTTTCTTT. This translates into CASSILRVTEAFF.

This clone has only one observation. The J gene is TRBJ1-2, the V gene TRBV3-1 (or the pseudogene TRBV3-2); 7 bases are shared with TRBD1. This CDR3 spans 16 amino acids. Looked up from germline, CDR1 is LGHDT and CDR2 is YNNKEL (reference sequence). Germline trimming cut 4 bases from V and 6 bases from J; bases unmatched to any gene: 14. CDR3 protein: CASSLHFRGGADGYTF. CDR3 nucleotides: TGTGCCAGCAGCCTCCATTTTAGAGGGGGCGCAGATGGCTACACCTTC.